This record looks at one T cell receptor (beta chain) sequence and its context. Trimming removed 1 base from V and 0 bases from J; junction bases left unmatched: 15. CDR3 size: 19 residues. Germline CDR1 and CDR2: SNHLY and FYNNEI. The data were taken from a study of blood T cell repertoires in COVID-19. In the authors' workflow: Amplification of reference gene primers provided the estimated nucleated cell counts. TCRdb keeps only in-frame clones here, not all; method: immunoSEQ multiplex PCR. Clone size and V and J calls were adopted from that table, with D and trimming inferred from the DNA. This table holds under 120,000 clones, 70% to 90% found once.

Sample: peripheral blood. The chain employs TRBV2 and TRBJ2-7; 7 bases fit TRBD1. This TCR was sampled from a human donor in a cohort sampled during active COVID-19. CDR3: CASSEGATRTGTVSYEQYF. Written as DNA, the CDR3 is TGTGCCAGCAGTGAAGGCGCTACCCGAACCGGGACAGTCTCCTACGAGCAGTACTTC.